This TCR beta chain was recovered during a study of T-cell reconstitution after alpha-beta-depleted transplantation in children. By sample fraction, this clonotype is medium-sized (0.01 to 0.1%). The antigen remains unidentified. Study-level results: The origin of alpha-beta T cells about two months after transplant was reportedly several hundred expanded graft clones. In some patients, recipient T cells and intrathymic progenitors surviving conditioning explained high day-60 diversity. A year had passed since transplant, and T-cell counts and diversity by then came mostly from newly produced T cells.

The TCRbeta library incorporated unique molecular identifiers. A single record per CDR3 protein comes from TCRdb applying MiXCR to the PCR reads. The data show about 16,000 distinct CDR3 sequences, with about 7.7% seen just once and 36% held by the top ten. The sample consisted of PBMCs, mostly from graft donor cells, taken 60 days after TCRalphabeta/CD19-depleted stem cell transplant. The clonotype was recovered from a boy younger than two who had a stem cell transplant for Wiskott-Aldrich syndrome, so the T cells may come from the graft donor.

The DNA for the CDR3 is TGCAGCGGGTTGTTTATTAGGACAGTTAACACTGAAGCTTTCTTT. Translating it yields CSGLFIRTVNTEAFF. The chain links TRBV29-1 to TRBJ1-1, with D possibly matching TRBD1 (6 bases). The CDR3 sequence is 15 residues long. Per the germline V gene, CDR1 is SQVTM and CDR2 is ANQGSEA. Trimming left V 7 bases short and J 2 bases short, with 20 bases between.